This entry is about one TCR beta chain. Its specificity is not known. Germline V lookup: CDR1 SEHNR, CDR2 FQNEAQ (reference sequence). The CDR3 has 16 amino acids. With V trimmed by 2 bases and J by 6 bases, 5 bases remained unmatched. These data originate in a study of cytomegalovirus exposure and HLA in healthy donors. General observations from the study: An observed cluster of highly shared sequence variants was recorded as a likely sequencing artifact. TRBV6-2, TRBV6-3 and other indistinguishable V segments were excluded.

With 60 Vbeta and 13 Jbeta primers, the PCR was carried out. TCRdb keeps only in-frame clones here, not all; method: immunoSEQ multiplex PCR. The sample has 100,000 to 150,000 clones; around 70% are singletons. The chain is built from TRBV7-9 and TRBJ2-1; 12 bases are a match to TRBD2. The source material was PBMCs. The receptor comes from a woman in her thirties or forties in good health and CMV-seropositive. CDR3 region: CASSLLAGGPSNEQFF. CDR3 coding DNA: TGTGCCAGCAGCTTACTAGCGGGAGGGCCTAGCAATGAGCAGTTCTTC.